This TCR beta chain appears in the sequencing data of a study of blood T cells in healthy people across ages. This CDR3 spans 13 amino acids. Germline CDR1 is ENHRY and CDR2 is SYGVKD. J lost 8 bases, V lost 8 bases, and 9 bases had no gene match. Primed by a sample-barcoded 5' primer and a J-beta primer mix, a second PCR proceeded for about 6 to 12 cycles. Every sample gave at least 3 million paired-end reads containing CDR3. TCRdb fed the 5' RACE reads into MiXCR, producing one record per CDR3 protein. The sample lists hundreds of thousands of distinct CDR3 sequences; approximately 50% were seen once.

The chain recombines TRBV10-3 with TRBJ1-1, with 9 bases matching TRBD1. This clonotype was sampled from a man aged 55 to 70 in good health. The sample was blood. Here the CDR3 reads CAIGGTGRTEAFF. The CDR3 DNA reads TGTGCCATCGGAGGGACAGGGAGGACCGAAGCTTTCTTT.